Shown below are 6 T cell receptor beta chains from a single sample sequenced in a study of blood T cell repertoires in COVID-19. Only in-frame clones appear in the TCRdb table, and some are missing; sequencing was by immunoSEQ multiplex PCR. The sample includes around 60,000 clones, approximately 82% of them seen just once. Sequenced material: peripheral blood. Receptors were obtained from a woman of 80 years or more with acute or convalescent COVID-19.

This chain joins TRBV11-2 and TRBJ2-1; 10 bases map to TRBD2. In germline, CDR1 is SGHAT, CDR2 FQNNGV. Trimming took 5 bases from V and 10 from J; bases not matched to a gene: 14. There are 16 residues in the CDR3. CDR3 amino acids: CASSTSASGSSWEQFF. Written as DNA, the CDR3 is TGTGCCAGCAGCACCTCGGCTAGCGGGAGTTCTTGGGAGCAGTTCTTC.

This clone was seen a handful of times. CDR3 nucleotides: TGTGCCAGCTCTATAGACAGGGGTAATGAAAAACTGTTTTTT. It codes for CASSIDRGNEKLFF. This chain links TRBV18 with TRBJ1-4, with 8 bases matching TRBD1. CDR3 length equals 14 residues. V lost 6 bases to trimming and J lost 4 bases; unmatched junction nucleotides: 4. CDR1 and CDR2 (germline): KGHSH, LQKENI.

This sequence joins TRBV14 and TRBJ2-5; TRBD2 matches at 9 bases. The CDR3 is 16 residues long. Germline lookup yields CDR1 SGHDN and CDR2 FVKESK. J lost 2 bases, V lost 0 bases, and 4 bases had no gene match. The CDR3 spells CASSQDTSGSQETQYF. In nucleotides, the CDR3 is TGTGCCAGCAGCCAAGATACTAGCGGGTCACAAGAGACCCAGTACTTC.

The rearrangement links TRBV30 to TRBJ1-6; TRBD1 is a possible D gene (5 bases). Per germline, CDR1 GTSNPN and CDR2 SVGIG (reference sequence). The germline V and J ends were trimmed by 4 bases and 0 bases, with 10 bases remaining between them. This CDR3 region has 15 residues. CDR3 nucleotide sequence: TGTGCCTGGACCAGACAGAGCTCCTATAATTCACCCCTCCACTTT. Its protein product is CAWTRQSSYNSPLHF.

This clone was found a few times. The chain has TRBV2 and TRBJ1-2, with 9 nucleotides matching TRBD1. With 11 bases clipped from V and 4 bases from J, the junction kept 11 bases outside the gene matches. CDR1 and CDR2 (germline): SNHLY, FYNNEI. The CDR3 sequence is 14 residues long. The chain's CDR3 is CAGGRDRVTYGYTF. As DNA, the CDR3 is TGTGCCGGGGGCAGGGACAGGGTGACCTATGGCTACACCTTC.

The chain employs TRBV19 and TRBJ2-7; TRBD2 aligns across 8 bases. CDR1 and CDR2 (germline): LNHDA, SQIVND (reference sequence). The V segment lost 6 bases and the J segment 3 bases; nucleotides outside the gene matches: 7. This CDR3 is built from 14 residues. Here the CDR3 reads CASRVAGTHYEQYF. The CDR3 DNA sequence: TGTGCCAGTAGAGTAGCGGGAACCCACTACGAGCAGTACTTC.